The next 8 T cell receptor beta chains were all read from a single sample in a study of blood T cells in healthy people across ages. A sample-barcoded 5' primer and a J-beta primer mix were used in a second PCR of about 6 to 12 cycles. In TCRdb, the 5' RACE reads were re-called with MiXCR into one record per CDR3 protein. The repertoire has approximately 960,000 distinct CDR3 sequences, about 29% of them found once; the top ten carry roughly 10%. The same data also went into a second study, on T cells of mothers and their children.

Sequenced material: blood. The source of these receptors is a woman in her 40s in good health.

This clonotype was detected ten times or more. The J gene is TRBJ2-1, the V gene TRBV20-1, with D possibly matching TRBD2 (7 bases). Germline V gene lookup returns CDR1 DFQATT and CDR2 SNEGSKA (reference sequence). V lost 6 bases, J lost 2 bases, and 23 bases lay in between. The CDR3 is 17 amino acids. CDR3 DNA sequence: TGCAGTGCCAGTATTTATGGGGGGGGGGCTGCCTACAATGAGCAGTTCTTC. Translated: CSASIYGGGAAYNEQFF.

The table lists this clonotype with many counts. The chain has TRBV18 and TRBJ2-1, with D unresolved. V lost 4 bases and J 0 bases, leaving 10 bases between the germline ends. This CDR3 has 15 amino acids. Germline V gives CDR1 KGHSH, CDR2 LQKENI. The DNA of the CDR3 is TGTGCCAGCTCACGGCAGCGTAACTCCTACAATGAGCAGTTCTTC. Translated, it gives CASSRQRNSYNEQFF.

This clonotype came up a few times. The genes are TRBV7-3 and TRBJ1-1; D may be TRBD1 (6 bases). Trimming left V 3 bases short and J 0 bases short, with 11 bases between. Germline V gene data show CDR1 as SGHTA and CDR2 as FQGTGA. CDR3 length: 15 residues. CDR3 in amino acids: CASSLTGAVNTEAFF. The CDR3 DNA reads TGTGCCAGCAGCTTGACGGGGGCGGTGAACACTGAAGCTTTCTTT.

This clonotype was picked up many times. The chain combines TRBV20-1 with TRBJ2-7; D is ambiguous. V lost 6 bases, J lost 0 bases, and 9 bases lay in between. Germline-derived CDR1 and CDR2 are DFQATT and SNEGSKA (reference sequence). CDR3 size: 12 residues. CDR3: CSARESSYEQYF. For the CDR3, the DNA is TGCAGTGCCCGCGAGAGCTCCTACGAGCAGTACTTC.

This clonotype was recorded many times. The rearrangement links TRBV20-1 to TRBJ2-3, with 10 bases identical to TRBD2. The germline V gene encodes CDR1 DFQATT and CDR2 SNEGSKA (reference sequence). Unmatched junction bases numbered 6, after V lost 1 base and J lost 5 bases. This CDR3 has 15 residues. The DNA of the CDR3 is TGCAGTGCTAGAGCAGCGGGGGGGCCGGGAGATACGCAGTATTTT. This sequence encodes CSARAAGGPGDTQYF.

The chain employs TRBV9 and TRBJ2-1, with 10 positions matching TRBD2. From germline, CDR1 is SGDLS and CDR2 YYNGEE. With V trimmed by 0 bases and J by 13 bases, 13 bases remained unmatched. The CDR3 runs to 16 residues. CDR3 bases: TGTGCCAGCAGCGTAGGAGGGCTAGCGGGGGTAGAGACCCAGTTCTTC. It yields the protein CASSVGGLAGVETQFF.

This clonotype was seen a few times. This chain links TRBV7-2 with TRBJ1-1; TRBD1 is a possible D gene (5 bases). The CDR3 consists of 14 residues. Deletions cut 3 bases from V and 4 bases from J, with 12 bases between. The germline CDR1 and CDR2 sequences are SGHTA and FQGNSA. CDR3 nucleotides: TGTGCCAGCAGCTTCCAACAGGAACTCACTGAAGCTTTCTTT. Protein product: CASSFQQELTEAFF.

As for this clonotype: A much larger clone sits a single nucleotide away, making a read error possible. This chain joins TRBV20-1 and TRBJ2-1; possibly TRBD2 for D (5 bases). Germline V gene data show CDR1 as DFQATT and CDR2 as SNEGSKA (reference sequence). The length of the CDR3 is 16 residues. This chain's CDR3 is CGARVGRARSYNEQFF. In nucleotides, the CDR3 is TGCGGTGCCCGAGTTGGGAGAGCCAGATCCTACAATGAGCAGTTCTTC.